These 31 T cell receptor beta chains were all obtained from the same sample, sequenced in a study of a mutant IDH1 vaccine in newly diagnosed glioma (TCRdb year 2021). The time point label for this specimen denotes: week 11, during vaccination. Each vaccine dose, consisting of 300 ug of a 20-mer mutant IDH1 peptide in Montanide, was administered subcutaneously with topical imiquimod. Library preparation used the immunoSEQ multiplex PCR assay. TCRdb limited this immuneACCESS table to in-frame rearrangements with V and J called. A share of clones is missing; checked studies link under half to unresolved V genes, and the rest is unexplained. The sample includes around 26,000 clones, with around 70% observed a single time. Of the sample, more than 9.5% falls within the top ten clones. The antigens these receptors bind are not known. Sequencing used peripheral blood mononuclear cells (PBMCs), obtained from a glioma patient whose treatment included an IDH1 peptide vaccine. The receptors derive from a man aged 18 to 35 with glioma. Some clones in this sample may be carry-over from other donors' samples.

This chain joins TRBV10-3 and TRBJ1-2; D ambiguous. The CDR3 runs 13 residues. Germline CDR1 reads ENHRY; CDR2 reads SYGVKD. Trimming stripped 4 bases from V and 2 bases from J, with 8 bases between. In nucleotides, the CDR3 is TGTGCCATCAGTGGAGGGAGAAACTATGGCTACACCTTC. Translation gives CAISGGRNYGYTF.

The CDR3 DNA reads TGTGCCAGTAGTATAGATCGAGGAGCAGTGAACACTGAAGCTTTCTTT. Translated: CASSIDRGAVNTEAFF. V gene TRBV19 combines with J gene TRBJ1-1, with D uncertain. Germline CDR1 LNHDA, CDR2 SQIVND (reference sequence). The CDR3 is 16 amino acids. Trimming took off 0 bases at V and 0 bases at J, with 11 bases between the two ends.

The chain combines TRBV29-1 with TRBJ1-1; D call uncertain. The germline CDR1 and CDR2 sequences are SQVTM and ANQGSEA. Trimming pared 6 bases from V and 7 bases from J, leaving 12 bases between. This CDR3 has 11 residues. The CDR3 DNA reads as TGCAGCGTAGCCCCGGGCCTTGAAGCTTTCTTT. Residues: CSVAPGLEAFF.

The rearrangement joins TRBV5-6 to TRBJ2-2, with 7 positions matching TRBD2. Germline CDR1 is SGHDT and CDR2 is YYEEEE. CDR3 length: 17 amino acids. After removal of 2 bases from V and 0 bases from J, the junction contained 7 bases not matched to a gene. DNA for the CDR3: TGTGCCAGCAGCTTCCATACGAGCGGGGCGAACACCGGGGAGCTGTTTTTT. It encodes CASSFHTSGANTGELFF.

This chain joins TRBV7-2 and TRBJ1-1; 8 positions match TRBD1. CDR3 length: 14 residues. The germline gives CDR1 SGHTA, CDR2 FQGNSA. The V and J ends lost 5 bases and 7 bases, in that order; junction bases with no gene match: 9. Here the CDR3 DNA reads TGTGCCAGCAGCCGAGACAGGGGCGGGGGTGAAGCTTTCTTT. Translated: CASSRDRGGGEAFF.

CDR3 coding DNA: TGTGCCAGCAGCCCCGGGACTAGCGGGAGAGGGGGTGAGACCCAGTACTTC. Translation gives CASSPGTSGRGGETQYF. J is TRBJ2-5 and V is TRBV7-9, with TRBD2 identical over 14 bases. The J segment lost 5 bases and the V segment lost 5 bases, leaving 10 bases of the junction unmatched. The CDR3 runs 17 residues. CDR1 is SEHNR, CDR2 FQNEAQ, per germline (reference sequence).

This sequence joins TRBV7-2 and TRBJ1-2; TRBD1 matches at 7 bases. With V trimmed by 1 base and J by 1 base, 9 bases remained unmatched. The CDR3 extends over 17 amino acids. Germline V gene lookup returns CDR1 SGHTA and CDR2 FQGNSA. CDR3 loop: CASSLGLLQGRNYGYTF. Here the CDR3 DNA reads TGTGCCAGCAGCTTAGGCCTTCTACAGGGGCGTAACTATGGCTACACCTTC. The full variable domain, its missing parts supplied by reference TRBV7-2 and TRBJ1-2, is GAGVSQSPSNKVTEKGKDVELRCDPISGHTALYWYRQSLGQGLEFLIYFQGNSAPDKSGLPSDRFSAERTGGSVSTLTIQRTQQEDSAVYLCASSLGLLQGRNYGYTFGSGTRLTVV.

The chain recombines TRBV7-9 with TRBJ2-3; TRBD1 might be the D (6 bases). This CDR3 is 16 amino acids long. V was cut by 5 bases and J by 4 bases, with 19 bases left in between. Germline V lookup: CDR1 SEHNR, CDR2 FQNEAQ (reference sequence). CDR3 nucleotide sequence: TGTGCCAGCAGCCCACCAAGAAACAGGGTTGCAGATACGCAGTATTTT. Residues: CASSPPRNRVADTQYF.

The chain combines TRBV6-5 with TRBJ2-7; the match to TRBD1 covers 9 bases. Unmatched junction bases numbered 1, after V lost 4 bases and J lost 3 bases. The CDR3 sequence is 13 residues long. Germline V gene sequence: CDR1 MNHEY, CDR2 SVGAGI. DNA of the CDR3: TGTGCCAGCAGTTTGGGACAGGGCTACGAGCAGTACTTC. It codes for CASSLGQGYEQYF.

This chain uses TRBV29-1 with TRBJ2-7; D call uncertain. Germline V gives CDR1 SQVTM, CDR2 ANQGSEA. Between the trimmed V and J ends, which lost 6 bases and 0 bases, there was a span of 6 bases. The CDR3 contains 11 residues. The CDR3 loop reads CSVMSSYEQYF. The CDR3 DNA sequence: TGCAGCGTCATGAGCTCCTACGAGCAGTACTTC.

This clone was counted between two and nine times. This sequence joins TRBV18 and TRBJ1-5; D is undetermined. Germline V gives CDR1 KGHSH, CDR2 LQKENI. This CDR3 region has 14 residues. The germline V and J ends were trimmed by 4 bases and 0 bases, with 7 bases remaining between them. This chain's CDR3 is CASSLFHSNQPQHF. The CDR3 nucleotides read TGTGCCAGCTCACTCTTCCATAGCAATCAGCCCCAGCATTTT. The full variable domain, rest sourced from reference TRBV18 and TRBJ1-5, is NAGVMQNPRHLVRRRGQEARLRCSPMKGHSHVYWYRQLPEEGLKFMVYLQKENIIDESGMPKERFSAEFPKEGPSILRIQQVVRGDSAAYFCASSLFHSNQPQHFGDGTRLSIL.

The CDR3 DNA sequence: TGTGCCAGCAGCTTAGGTGGACAGGGGGCACGACAGCCCCAGCATTTT. Its protein product is CASSLGGQGARQPQHF. The rearrangement uses TRBV5-6 and TRBJ1-5; 11 nucleotides line up with TRBD1. The V gene's germline CDR1 is SGHDT and CDR2 YYEEEE. CDR3 length: 16 residues. V lost 2 bases to trimming and J lost 7 bases; unmatched junction nucleotides: 8.

The chain combines TRBV12-5 with TRBJ1-2; D unresolved. CDR1 and CDR2 (germline): LGHNT, FRNRAP. Trimming removed 8 bases from V and 3 bases from J, with 10 bases in between. The CDR3 has 12 residues. The chain's CDR3 is CASSPDYYGYTF. In DNA form, the CDR3 reads TGTGCTAGTAGCCCAGACTACTATGGCTACACCTTC. Based on the CDR3 plus reference TRBV12-5 and TRBJ1-2, the full variable domain is DARVTQTPRHKVTEMGQEVTMRCQPILGHNTVFWYRQTMMQGLELLAYFRNRAPLDDSGMPKDRFSAEMPDATLATLKIQPSEPRDSAVYFCASSPDYYGYTFGSGTRLTVV.

The chain combines TRBV7-9 with TRBJ1-1, with D possibly TRBD1 on 5 matching bases. There are 13 residues in the CDR3. The germline V gene has CDR1 SEHNR and CDR2 FQNEAQ (reference sequence). V lost 3 bases and J 10 bases, leaving 15 bases between the germline ends. CDR3: CASSLGTGRPAFF. The CDR3 DNA sequence: TGTGCCAGCAGCTTGGGGACGGGCAGACCAGCTTTCTTT.

The gene calls are TRBV7-2 and TRBJ2-2; D unclear. Germline V gives CDR1 SGHTA, CDR2 FQGNSA. This CDR3 spans 17 amino acids. Trimming took off 5 bases at V and 0 bases at J, with 16 bases between the two ends. CDR3 protein: CASSPISVGSNTGELFF. The CDR3, as DNA: TGTGCCAGCAGCCCCATTTCGGTGGGATCGAACACCGGGGAGCTGTTTTTT. Combining the CDR3 with reference TRBV7-2 and TRBJ2-2 gives the whole variable domain GAGVSQSPSNKVTEKGKDVELRCDPISGHTALYWYRQSLGQGLEFLIYFQGNSAPDKSGLPSDRFSAERTGGSVSTLTIQRTQQEDSAVYLCASSPISVGSNTGELFFGEGSRLTVL.

The chain combines TRBV7-3 with TRBJ2-7; D uncertain. The CDR3 runs to 13 residues. Trimming took off 2 bases at V and 3 bases at J, with 8 bases between the two ends. The germline gives CDR1 SGHTA, CDR2 FQGTGA. CDR3 sequence reads: CASSLWVGYEQYF. The CDR3, as DNA: TGTGCCAGCAGCTTATGGGTAGGCTACGAGCAGTACTTC.

This clone has more than one count but fewer than ten. CDR3 protein: CASSSGGLGELFF. CDR3 DNA sequence: TGTGCCAGCAGCTCCGGGGGGCTGGGGGAGCTGTTTTTT. This chain connects TRBV9 to TRBJ2-2, with D possibly TRBD2 on 7 matching bases. The CDR3 loop spans 13 amino acids. V dropped 4 bases and J dropped 8 bases, with 12 bases sitting between them. Germline CDR1 reads SGDLS; CDR2 reads YYNGEE.

The rearrangement joins TRBV19 to TRBJ2-1; the D is unclear. Trimming cost V 1 base and J 8 bases, with 3 bases left between them. The CDR3 extends over 11 amino acids. Per germline, CDR1 LNHDA and CDR2 SQIVND (reference sequence). The CDR3 loop reads CASSIGDEQFF. CDR3 in DNA: TGTGCCAGTAGTATAGGTGATGAGCAGTTCTTC.

The V gene is TRBV6-5, the J gene TRBJ2-7, with D unresolved. V gave up 0 bases and J gave up 1 base, with 10 bases separating them. CDR1 is MNHEY, CDR2 SVGAGI, per germline. The CDR3 runs to 15 residues. CDR3 protein: CASSYSTLRSYEQYF. The CDR3 DNA is TGTGCCAGCAGTTACTCGACTTTGCGGTCCTACGAGCAGTACTTC.

The rearrangement joins TRBV11-2 to TRBJ1-2; the match to TRBD1 covers 8 bases. CDR3 length: 14 amino acids. The germline V gene has CDR1 SGHAT and CDR2 FQNNGV. V was clipped by 4 bases and J by 2 bases; unmatched bases: 3. CDR3 DNA sequence: TGTGCCAGCAGCTGGACAGGGACCAACTATGGCTACACCTTC. Protein product: CASSWTGTNYGYTF.

The V call is TRBV6-5, the J call TRBJ2-1; the D is unclear. Germline V gives CDR1 MNHEY, CDR2 SVGAGI. V lost 6 bases and J lost 5, with 17 bases in between. The CDR3 is 15 residues long. The CDR3 coding sequence is TGTGCCAGCAGAAAGAGTCCGGCGCAGAACAATGAGCAGTTCTTC. Translated, it gives CASRKSPAQNNEQFF.

V is TRBV13 and J is TRBJ1-5; D is unclear. V was pared by 3 bases and J by 3 bases, with 6 bases between. The V gene's germline CDR1 is PRHDT and CDR2 FYEKMQ (reference sequence). The CDR3 has 13 amino acids. The CDR3 nucleotides are TGTGCCAGCAGCTTGGGCCCCAATCAGCCCCAGCATTTT. Encoded protein: CASSLGPNQPQHF.

CDR3 residues: CASSPPAGDNTEAFF. The CDR3 bases are TGTGCCAGCTCACCACCCGCCGGCGATAACACTGAAGCTTTCTTT. The chain uses TRBV18 and TRBJ1-1; D is uncertain. This CDR3 has 15 amino acids. Germline CDR1 and CDR2: KGHSH and LQKENI. Trimming cost V 0 bases and J 2 bases, with 10 bases left between them.

This chain uses TRBV7-2 with TRBJ1-2; no reliable D call. The CDR3 is 15 amino acids. V was shortened by 5 bases and J by 5 bases, with 18 bases between the two germline ends. Germline V gene data show CDR1 as SGHTA and CDR2 as FQGNSA. The CDR3 spells CASSLRTTAAYGYTF. CDR3 DNA sequence: TGTGCCAGCAGCCTGCGGACTACCGCCGCATATGGCTACACCTTC.

V is TRBV29-1 and J is TRBJ2-7; tentative D call: TRBD1 (6 bases). The germline V gene encodes CDR1 SQVTM and CDR2 ANQGSEA. The CDR3 sequence is 14 residues long. Trimming left V 2 bases short and J 3 bases short, with 14 bases between. The CDR3 nucleotides read TGCAGCGTTGAACGCAGGGGCAAGGACTACGAGCAGTACTTC. It is translated as CSVERRGKDYEQYF.

The V gene is TRBV6-5, the J gene TRBJ1-1, with D possibly TRBD1 on 5 matching bases. V lost 7 bases to trimming and J lost 8 bases, with 17 bases between them. CDR1 and CDR2 (germline): MNHEY, SVGAGI. The CDR3 runs to 13 residues. CDR3 loop: CASTYDSGSEAFF. In nucleotides, the CDR3 is TGTGCCAGCACCTACGACTCAGGGTCGGAAGCTTTCTTT.

The genes are TRBV10-2 and TRBJ2-1; a possible D gene is TRBD2 (6 bases). Germline lookup yields CDR1 WSHSY and CDR2 SAAADI. This CDR3 is built from 11 residues. The V and J ends lost 8 bases and 10 bases respectively, with 12 bases between them. The CDR3 nucleotides read TGCGCCAGCGGGACTCCTTGGGAGCAGTTCTTC. It translates to CASGTPWEQFF.

The V and J genes are TRBV5-1 and TRBJ1-4; maybe TRBD1 (5 bases). V lost 2 bases and J 2 bases, leaving 7 bases between the germline ends. Germline V gene data show CDR1 as SGHRS and CDR2 as YFSETQ. CDR3 length equals 14 residues. CDR3 nucleotides: TGCGCCAGCAGCTTTGGGGACACTAATGAAAAACTGTTTTTT. Translating gives CASSFGDTNEKLFF.

V usage is TRBV7-2 and J usage is TRBJ2-7; possible D gene TRBD2, 6 bases. The CDR3 runs 14 residues. V was cut by 1 base and J by 7 bases, with 14 bases left in between. Germline-derived CDR1 and CDR2 are SGHTA and FQGNSA. CDR3 amino acids: CASSLVRETWEQYF. The CDR3 DNA reads as TGTGCCAGCAGCTTAGTACGGGAGACGTGGGAGCAGTACTTC.

A few counts support this clone. The gene calls are TRBV10-3 and TRBJ1-4, with 8 bases aligning to TRBD1. In germline, CDR1 is ENHRY, CDR2 SYGVKD. V was pared by 4 bases and J by 8 bases, with 6 bases of the junction left unmatched. The CDR3 is 14 amino acids. The CDR3 loop reads CAISGGQGSEKLFF. DNA of the CDR3: TGTGCCATCAGTGGAGGACAGGGTAGCGAAAAACTGTTTTTT.

The rearrangement joins TRBV7-6 to TRBJ2-3; 9 nucleotides match TRBD1. V dropped 5 bases and J dropped 11; count of bases not matched to a gene: 2. CDR1 SGHVS and CDR2 FNYEAQ come from the germline V gene. CDR3 size: 11 residues. CDR3 in DNA: TGTGCCAGCAGCGGGACAGGGAAGCAGTATTTT. Its translation is CASSGTGKQYF.